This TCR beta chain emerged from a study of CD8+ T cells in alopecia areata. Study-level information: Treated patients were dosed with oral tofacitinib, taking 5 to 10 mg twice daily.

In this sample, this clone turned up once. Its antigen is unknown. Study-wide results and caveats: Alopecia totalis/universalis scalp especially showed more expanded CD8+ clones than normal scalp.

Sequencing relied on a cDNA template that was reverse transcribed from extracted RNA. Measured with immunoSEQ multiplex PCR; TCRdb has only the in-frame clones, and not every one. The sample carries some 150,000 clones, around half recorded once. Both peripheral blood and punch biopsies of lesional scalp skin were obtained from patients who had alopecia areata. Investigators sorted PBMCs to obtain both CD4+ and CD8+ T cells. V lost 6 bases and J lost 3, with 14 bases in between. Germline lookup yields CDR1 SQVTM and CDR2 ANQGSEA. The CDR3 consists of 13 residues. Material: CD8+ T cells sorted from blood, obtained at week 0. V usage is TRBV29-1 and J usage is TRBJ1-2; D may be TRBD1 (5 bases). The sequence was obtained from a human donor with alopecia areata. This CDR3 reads CSVLRDSDYGYTF. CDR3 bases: TGCAGCGTCCTACGAGACAGCGACTATGGCTACACCTTC.